A selection of T cell receptor beta chains follows, all from one sample in a study of T cell repertoires in cytomegalovirus infection. Using its own MiXCR run on the reads, TCRdb lists one record per CDR3 protein. The repertoire holds about 260,000 distinct CDR3 sequences, roughly 15% seen once, with 8.8% in the top ten. The sample consisted of PBMCs. The origin of the receptors is a human donor in good health (CMV status not recorded). Some clones in this sample may be carry-over from other donors' samples. Both conserved end residues are part of each CDR3. D genes are given only for firm matches. Expanded clones are given a class, and other clones once, few, many or no size at all.

v_gene	abundance	d_gene	j_gene	CDR3nt	CDR3aa
TRBV7-8	.	.	TRBJ2-2	TGTGCCAGCAGCTGGGGACCGGGCCGGGAGCTGTTTTTT	CASSWGPGRELFF
TRBV12-3/TRBV12-4	many	.	TRBJ1-2	TGTGCCAGCGGCCTAATCCCCGGTGGCTACACCTTC	CASGLIPGGYTF
TRBV7-2	many	.	TRBJ2-2	TGTGCCAGCAGCTTAGTTGTGGCCGGGGAGCTGTTTTTT	CASSLVVAGELFF
TRBV29-1	few	TRBD2	TRBJ2-3	TGCAGCGTTGATAGCGGGCATACAGATACGCAGTATTTT	CSVDSGHTDTQYF
TRBV3-1	.	.	TRBJ2-1	TGTGCCAGCAGCCAAGCCCTGACCCTCTCCGGGGGCTACAATGAGCAGTTCTTC	CASSQALTLSGGYNEQFF
TRBV29-1	few	TRBD1	TRBJ2-1	TGCAGCGTAAGCCGGGACAGGGGCTACAATGAGCAGTTCTTC	CSVSRDRGYNEQFF
TRBV5-1	.	.	TRBJ2-1	TGCGCCAGCAGCCGTAACCTAGAGATCTCCTACAATGAGCAGTTCTTC	CASSRNLEISYNEQFF
TRBV2	many	TRBD1	TRBJ1-5	TGTGCCAGCAGTGCGGGACAGAGTGATCAGCCCCAGCATTTT	CASSAGQSDQPQHF
TRBV11-2	.	TRBD1	TRBJ2-7	TGTGCCAGCAGCTCGTTACCGGGACAGAGCTACGAGCAGTACTTC	CASSSLPGQSYEQYF
TRBV14	few	TRBD1	TRBJ1-2	TGTGCCAGCAGCCAAGAACTGAGGGGGCGCGCGGGCTACACCTTC	CASSQELRGRAGYTF
TRBV20-1	few	.	TRBJ1-2	TGCAGTGCTTTCATCCCGAGGGGGAACTATGGCTACACCTTC	CSAFIPRGNYGYTF
TRBV2	.	.	TRBJ1-5	TGTGCCAGCAGTGAGCGTCCGGGGGACGGGAATCAGCCCCAGCATTTT	CASSERPGDGNQPQHF
TRBV19	many	.	TRBJ2-6	TGTGCCAGTAGTATAGCCCTCCAGAGATCTGGGGCCAACGTCCTGACTTTC	CASSIALQRSGANVLTF
TRBV7-2	many	TRBD1	TRBJ1-5	TGTGCCAGCAGCGCCGCTACAGGGGGTAGTCAGCCCCAGCATTTT	CASSAATGGSQPQHF
TRBV4-2	few	TRBD2	TRBJ2-3	TGTGCCAGCAGCCAAGGGCGACTAGCGGGGGGGGTTCACACGGATACGCAGTATTTT	CASSQGRLAGGVHTDTQYF
TRBV6-5	few	.	TRBJ2-1	TGTGCCAGCAGTTATAGGGGGGACTCCTACAATGAGCAGTTCTTC	CASSYRGDSYNEQFF
TRBV10-2	few	.	TRBJ1-5	TGCGCCAGCAGGACCCAAAATCAGCCCCAGCATTTT	CASRTQNQPQHF
TRBV7-8	many	.	TRBJ2-7	TGTGCCAGCAGCTCCCTAGAAGGAGGGGGCCTTACCTACGAGCAGTACTTC	CASSSLEGGGLTYEQYF
TRBV5-4	many	TRBD1	TRBJ2-7	TGTGCCAGCAGCTTGCCCGGGACAGATTACGAGCAGTACTTC	CASSLPGTDYEQYF
TRBV7-2	many	.	TRBJ2-7	TGTGCCAGCAGCTTATACGGGCGCGGCTACGAGCAGTACTTC	CASSLYGRGYEQYF
TRBV7-2	many	.	TRBJ2-2	TGTGCCAGCAGCTTACCTTACACCGGGGAGCTGTTTTTT	CASSLPYTGELFF
TRBV7-2	many	.	TRBJ2-7	TGTGCCAGCAGCCCCTGGGAGAACGAGCAGTACTTC	CASSPWENEQYF
TRBV6-6	many	TRBD2	TRBJ2-1	TGTGCCAGCACCCTAACCCGACTAGCGGGAGCCAATGAGCAGTTCTTC	CASTLTRLAGANEQFF
TRBV24-1	few	.	TRBJ1-5	TGTGCCACCAGCCGGGGTACCAATCAGCCCCAGCATTTT	CATSRGTNQPQHF
TRBV4-3	.	TRBD2	TRBJ2-5	TGCGCCAGCAGCCTATTAGCGGGAGGGTTTCAAGAGACCCAGTACTTC	CASSLLAGGFQETQYF
TRBV29-1	few	.	TRBJ1-4	TGCAGCGTCCACGCCGGGGGGTCGGCTAATGAAAAACTGTTTTTT	CSVHAGGSANEKLFF
TRBV29-1	.	.	TRBJ2-3	TGCAGCGTTGGACCCAGCGGTCGGGGAGATACGCAGTATTTT	CSVGPSGRGDTQYF
TRBV7-3	.	TRBD1	TRBJ1-1	TGTGCCAGCAGCTTAACCCCCTCCGACAGGGGCGCTGAAGCTTTCTTT	CASSLTPSDRGAEAFF
TRBV12-3/TRBV12-4	few	.	TRBJ2-7	TGTGCCAGCAGTTTAAGGGGGTGGGGGGACGAGCAGTACTTC	CASSLRGWGDEQYF
TRBV7-2	many	.	TRBJ1-3	TGTGCCAGCAGCTTATACCCGGGGGGCTTATCTGGAAACACCATATATTTT	CASSLYPGGLSGNTIYF
TRBV7-9	.	.	TRBJ2-5	TGTGCCAGCAGCCCGATTTTGGGTGAGACCCAGTACTTC	CASSPILGETQYF
TRBV2	many	TRBD1	TRBJ1-5	TGTGCCAGCAGTGGCGGCAGGGGGCGTCTGCCCCAGCATTTT	CASSGGRGRLPQHF
TRBV29-1	few	.	TRBJ2-7	TGCAGCGTTGAAGCCGGCACAGCAACAACCTACGAGCAGTACTTC	CSVEAGTATTYEQYF
TRBV20-1	few	.	TRBJ2-7	TGCAGTGCTAGGGGCGGGGCCTACGAGCAGTACTTC	CSARGGAYEQYF
TRBV29-1	.	.	TRBJ1-1	TGCAGCGTTGGTACACTCTTCAGGGGACGGTTAATGGACACTGAAGCTTTCTTT	CSVGTLFRGRLMDTEAFF
TRBV7-2	many	TRBD2	TRBJ2-3	TGTGCCAGCAGCAAATCTGGACTAGGCACAGATACGCAGTATTTT	CASSKSGLGTDTQYF
TRBV29-1	.	.	TRBJ2-7	TGCAGCGTTGGCCACCCAGGGAACGAGCAGTACTTC	CSVGHPGNEQYF
TRBV6-2/TRBV6-3	.	.	TRBJ2-1	TGTGCCAGCGGAACAGGGCGTCTCTCGGCCAATGAGCAGTTCTTC	CASGTGRLSANEQFF
TRBV20-1	once	.	TRBJ2-7	TGCAGTGCTAGAAGTCGGGACGGGGCCCGGGGAGCCTACGAGCAGTACTTC	CSARSRDGARGAYEQYF
TRBV6-2/TRBV6-3	few	TRBD1	TRBJ2-5	TGTGCCAGCAGTTACTCCAGGGACAGCAGAACCGAAGAGACCCAGTACTTC	CASSYSRDSRTEETQYF
TRBV4-1	.	.	TRBJ1-4	TGCGCCAGCAGCCTCGGAAGGGGGGCCGAAAAACTGCTTTTT	CASSLGRGAEKLLF
TRBV7-3	few	.	TRBJ2-5	TGTGCCAGCAGCAAAGGACACCTCCAAGAGACCCAGTACTTC	CASSKGHLQETQYF
TRBV20-1	.	.	TRBJ2-3	TGCAGTGCTAGAGACTTCCGGGACACCCTACCAGATACGCAGTATTTT	CSARDFRDTLPDTQYF
TRBV12-3/TRBV12-4	.	.	TRBJ2-7	TGTGCCAGCAGTTTAACGGGGGAGGCTTACGAGCAGTACTTC	CASSLTGEAYEQYF
TRBV20-1	few	TRBD1	TRBJ1-6	TGCAGTGCTAGGGCAGGGGGTAACTCACCCCTCCACTTT	CSARAGGNSPLHF
TRBV15	many	.	TRBJ1-5	TGTGCCACCAGCAGAGATCGGCAGGGAGGTGGTCAGCCCCAGCATTTT	CATSRDRQGGGQPQHF
TRBV6-6	few	.	TRBJ1-2	TGTGCCAGCAGAGGGGAGGTTTTCTATGGCTACACCTTC	CASRGEVFYGYTF
TRBV3-1	.	.	TRBJ1-2	TGTGCCAGCAGCCAAGCCGGGAGAGAGGGTGGCTACACCTTC	CASSQAGREGGYTF
TRBV6-1	few	.	TRBJ1-5	TGTGCCAGCAGGGAGACAGCCCGGAATCAGCCCCAGCATTTT	CASRETARNQPQHF
TRBV6-2/TRBV6-3	.	.	TRBJ2-3	TGTGCCAGCTGCCAACCCCTAGATACGCAGTATTTT	CASCQPLDTQYF
TRBV7-2	many	.	TRBJ2-7	TGTGCCAGCAGCTTAGTCTTAGGAGGGCGCTACGAGCAGTACTTC	CASSLVLGGRYEQYF
TRBV7-3	many	TRBD1	TRBJ2-1	TGTGCCAGCAGTCAGGGGGGGACAGGGACATACAATGAGCAGTTCTTC	CASSQGGTGTYNEQFF
TRBV12-5	.	TRBD1	TRBJ1-5	TGTGCTAGTGGTTTGGTATTAGGGACAGGAGAATATAGCAATCAGCCCCAGCATTTT	CASGLVLGTGEYSNQPQHF
TRBV7-2	many	.	TRBJ2-7	TGTGCCAGCAGCTTATTGTTCGCGGAAACCTACGAGCAGTACTTC	CASSLLFAETYEQYF
TRBV20-1	few	.	TRBJ1-4	TGCAGTGCCCATACTCCATACTCCGCGGTCACTAATGAAAAACTGTTTTTT	CSAHTPYSAVTNEKLFF
TRBV11-3	many	TRBD2	TRBJ2-2	TGTGCCAGCAGCCTTGAGCGGGAGATACGTACCGGGGAGCTGTTTTTT	CASSLEREIRTGELFF
TRBV7-2	many	.	TRBJ2-3	TGTGCCAGCAGCTTATTTGCCAGGGGCACAGATACGCAGTATTTT	CASSLFARGTDTQYF